These 32 T cell receptor beta chains were all obtained from the same sample, sequenced in a study of shared clonotypes between healthy human individuals. Here immunoSEQ multiplex PCR was the method, and the copy in TCRdb shows in-frame clones only, minus some. The sample consists of fewer than 600,000 clones, about 85% of them appearing once. The specimen sequenced was PBMCs. The receptors were gathered from a woman aged 40 to 50 in good health. Some clones in this sample may be carry-over from other donors' samples.

The chain is built from TRBV6-1 and TRBJ1-5, with D hard to call. In germline, CDR1 is MNHNS, CDR2 SASEGT. This CDR3 spans 12 amino acids. Trimming shortened V by 2 bases and J by 6 bases, and 5 bases separated the two germline ends. CDR3 protein: CASSEWIQPQHF. CDR3 nucleotide sequence: TGTGCCAGCAGTGAATGGATTCAGCCCCAGCATTTT.

The table lists this clone with a count of one. The chain couples TRBV6-5 to TRBJ2-1; D tentatively fits TRBD1 or TRBD2 (5 bases each). V was trimmed by 2 bases and J by 5 bases, leaving 16 bases between them. Germline V gene lookup returns CDR1 MNHEY and CDR2 SVGAGI. This CDR3 region has 16 residues. CDR3: CASSYQPSGANNEQFF. DNA of the CDR3: TGTGCCAGCAGTTACCAACCCTCCGGGGCAAACAATGAGCAGTTCTTC.

This clone appeared once. The CDR3 bases are TGTGCCAGCAGTTTATTCCCAATGACGGGTTACAATGAGCAGTTCTTC. Translation gives CASSLFPMTGYNEQFF. The J gene is TRBJ2-1, the V gene TRBV28; no clear D gene. Germline assignment: CDR1 MDHEN and CDR2 SYDVKM. This CDR3 contains 16 residues. V lost 1 base, J lost 4 bases, and 14 bases lay in between.

Details on this clone: One end of the junction does not line up with germline, which may come from a read error. As DNA, the CDR3 is TGTGCCAGCGGACAGTCCTCTGGAAACACCATGTATTTT. Translated, it gives CASGQSSGNTMYF. The J gene is TRBJ1-3, the V gene TRBV7-8, with D possibly matching TRBD1 (6 bases). CDR1 and CDR2 from the germline V gene are SGHVS and FQNEAQ. This CDR3 has 13 amino acids.

This chain connects TRBV29-1 to TRBJ2-1; D might be TRBD1 (5 bases). From germline, CDR1 is SQVTM and CDR2 ANQGSEA. CDR3 length equals 17 residues. The V gene lost 4 bases and the J gene lost 4 bases, with 23 bases spanning the gap. CDR3: CSVGGPLTGFDYNEQFF. CDR3 nucleotides: TGCAGCGTTGGGGGCCCCCTGACCGGCTTTGATTACAATGAGCAGTTCTTC.

The chain combines TRBV5-1 with TRBJ2-1; 9 bases fit TRBD2. The length of the CDR3 is 16 residues. Germline assignment: CDR1 SGHRS and CDR2 YFSETQ. After removal of 2 bases from V and 5 bases from J, the junction contained 8 bases not matched to a gene. CDR3 nucleotide sequence: TGCGCCAGCAGCTTAACCGGGACTAGCTGGGACAATGAGCAGTTCTTC. It is translated as CASSLTGTSWDNEQFF.

The rearrangement joins TRBV7-2 to TRBJ2-5; D is possibly TRBD2 (6 bases). This CDR3 is built from 16 residues. The germline V gene has CDR1 SGHTA and CDR2 FQGNSA. Trimming pared 3 bases from V and 0 bases from J, leaving 14 bases between. In DNA, the CDR3 is TGTGCCAGCAGCTTCGGTCGGGGGACTCACCAAGAGACCCAGTACTTC. This gives the protein CASSFGRGTHQETQYF.

This clone was picked up a small number of times. The V call is TRBV13, the J call TRBJ2-3, with D unresolved. CDR1 is PRHDT and CDR2 is FYEKMQ in the germline V gene (reference sequence). V was cut by 2 bases and J by 6 bases, with 12 bases left in between. The CDR3 has 14 residues. CDR3 in DNA: TGTGCCAGCAGCTTACTATATGTTGGGGATACGCAGTATTTT. Its translation: CASSLLYVGDTQYF.

This rearrangement joins TRBV12-5 to TRBJ2-1; TRBD1 agrees at 7 bases. The CDR3 covers 15 residues. The trim removed 1 base at V and 9 bases at J, leaving 9 bases unmatched. Per germline, CDR1 LGHNT and CDR2 FRNRAP. The CDR3 loop reads CASGLDDRAGGEQFF. The DNA for the CDR3 is TGTGCTAGTGGTTTGGACGACAGGGCAGGAGGTGAGCAGTTCTTC.

The chain combines TRBV6-6 with TRBJ1-2; D gene ambiguous. The ends were cut back, 0 bases at V and 2 bases at J, with 7 bases in the middle. The CDR3 has 14 residues. Germline V gene data show CDR1 as MNHNY and CDR2 as SVGAGI (reference sequence). In DNA form, the CDR3 reads TGTGCCAGCAGTTACTCCGACAAAAACTATGGCTACACCTTC. Protein product: CASSYSDKNYGYTF.

This chain links TRBV19 with TRBJ2-1, with 8 bases that match TRBD2. The CDR3 length is 13 residues. V trimming: 4 bases; J trimming: 6 bases; junction bases outside the gene matches: 2. Germline CDR1 LNHDA, CDR2 SQIVND (reference sequence). CDR3 DNA: TGTGCCAGTAGTAGCGGGAGGCTCAATGAGCAGTTCTTC. Protein: CASSSGRLNEQFF.

This CDR3 is CASDWGTASTDTQYF. CDR3 nucleotides: TGCGCCAGCGATTGGGGGACGGCTAGCACAGATACGCAGTATTTT. The chain carries TRBV5-1 and TRBJ2-3; TRBD1 or TRBD2 may be the D gene (5 bases each). The germline V gene has CDR1 SGHRS and CDR2 YFSETQ. V lost 7 bases, J lost 0 bases, and 15 bases lay in between. The CDR3 sequence is 15 residues long.

The chain links TRBV5-6 to TRBJ1-2; tentative D call: TRBD1 (5 bases). Germline V gene lookup returns CDR1 SGHDT and CDR2 YYEEEE. The V end lost 2 bases, the J end lost 4 bases, and 15 bases lay between the germline ends. The length of the CDR3 is 15 residues. CDR3 loop: CASSLDRAPTYGYTF. DNA for the CDR3: TGTGCCAGCAGCTTAGACAGAGCTCCTACCTATGGCTACACCTTC.

The rearrangement links TRBV5-1 to TRBJ2-3, with 8 bases identical to TRBD2. The germline V gene has CDR1 SGHRS and CDR2 YFSETQ. The CDR3 is made up of 15 amino acids. The J segment lost 5 bases and the V segment lost 2 bases, leaving 7 bases of the junction unmatched. CDR3 sequence (DNA): TGCGCCAGCAGCTTCGCGGGACTAGGTTTAGATACGCAGTATTTT. Protein product: CASSFAGLGLDTQYF.

The V and J genes are TRBV28 and TRBJ1-4; 7 nucleotides align to TRBD1. With V trimmed by 4 bases and J by 3 bases, 5 bases remained unmatched. In germline, CDR1 is MDHEN, CDR2 SYDVKM. The CDR3 sequence is 15 residues long. As DNA, the CDR3 is TGTGCCAGCAGTTCGTCGGGACAGCCTAATGAAAAACTGTTTTTT. It codes for CASSSSGQPNEKLFF.

For this clone: Being one base from a much bigger clone, this may be a read error. CDR3 residues: CASSVRQAWAGANVLIF. CDR3 nucleotides: TGTGCCAGCAGCGTCCGTCAGGCATGGGCTGGGGCCAACGTCCTGATTTTC. The V call is TRBV7-9, the J call TRBJ2-6, with a weak D call TRBD1 (5 bases). Looked up from germline, CDR1 is SEHNR and CDR2 is FQNEAQ (reference sequence). CDR3 size: 17 residues. Full variable domain (rest looked up from reference TRBV7-9 and TRBJ2-6): DTGVSQNPRHKITKRGQNVTFRCDPISEHNRLYWYRQTLGQGPEFLTYFQNEAQLEKSRLLSDRFSAERPKGSFSTLEIQRTEQGDSAMYLCASSVRQAWAGANVLIFGAGSRLTVL.

The J gene is TRBJ2-1, the V gene TRBV2; 7 nucleotides line up with TRBD1. Trimming cost V 6 bases and J 4 bases; bases outside gene matches: 9. CDR1 is SNHLY, CDR2 FYNNEI, per germline. The CDR3 consists of 15 residues. The DNA for the CDR3 is TGTGCCAGCAGCTTGACAGGGCTAATGTACAATGAGCAGTTCTTC. It yields the protein CASSLTGLMYNEQFF.

Notes on this clone: The junction shows a germline mismatch at one end, possibly a read error. The chain carries TRBV7-7 and TRBJ2-5; no reliable D call. The CDR3 extends over 17 amino acids. Germline V gives CDR1 SSHAT, CDR2 FNYEAQ (reference sequence). DNA of the CDR3: TGTGCTAGCAGCTTGAGTGTCGGTCGGTCGGGCCAAGAGACCCAGTACTTC. As protein: CASSLSVGRSGQETQYF.

The CDR3 loop reads CATSRDMVGDRGFYEQYF. CDR3 in DNA: TGTGCCACCAGCAGAGACATGGTAGGGGACAGAGGCTTCTACGAGCAGTACTTC. V gene TRBV15 combines with J gene TRBJ2-7; 7 bases fit TRBD1. The J segment lost 3 bases and the V segment lost 0 bases, leaving 14 bases of the junction unmatched. Germline V lookup: CDR1 LNHNV, CDR2 YYDKDF (reference sequence). CDR3 length: 18 residues.

This sequence joins TRBV28 and TRBJ2-3, with 9 bases that match TRBD2. The ends lost 7 bases at V and 1 base at J; junction bases unmatched: 6. The CDR3 totals 15 residues. Germline CDR1 reads MDHEN; CDR2 reads SYDVKM. The chain's CDR3 is CASTLSGSGTDTQYF. Written as DNA, the CDR3 is TGTGCCAGCACCCTTAGCGGGAGTGGCACAGATACGCAGTATTTT.

The chain joins TRBV5-8 to TRBJ1-1; D uncertain. V was trimmed by 0 bases and J by 0 bases, leaving 15 bases between them. The CDR3 spans 17 residues. In germline, CDR1 is SGHTS, CDR2 YDEGEE. The CDR3 sequence is CASSLGVEPNMNTEAFF. The CDR3 DNA follows: TGTGCCAGCAGCTTGGGGGTGGAGCCTAATATGAACACTGAAGCTTTCTTT.

This chain connects TRBV7-2 to TRBJ2-1; TRBD2 matches at 10 bases. Trimming at V came to 5 bases and at J to 9 bases, leaving 10 bases not matched to a gene. This CDR3 has 15 amino acids. Germline values: CDR1 SGHTA, CDR2 FQGNSA. The CDR3 spells CASSPMTSGFGEQFF. The DNA of the CDR3 is TGTGCCAGCAGCCCTATGACTAGCGGGTTCGGTGAGCAGTTCTTC.

The J gene is TRBJ2-1, the V gene TRBV5-1, with 14 bases identical to TRBD2. The germline V gene encodes CDR1 SGHRS and CDR2 YFSETQ. V lost 1 base, J lost 3 bases, and 3 bases stayed unmatched. The CDR3 is 17 amino acids. The CDR3, as DNA: TGCGCCAGCAGCTTGAGACTAGCGGGAGGGGACTACAATGAGCAGTTCTTC. It translates to CASSLRLAGGDYNEQFF.

The rearrangement uses TRBV5-1 and TRBJ2-1; maybe TRBD1 (5 bases). V lost 4 bases, J lost 4 bases, and 12 bases lay in between. The CDR3 consists of 14 residues. In germline, CDR1 is SGHRS, CDR2 YFSETQ. The CDR3 coding sequence is TGCGCCAGCAGCCCCTTGACAGAATACAATGAGCAGTTCTTC. Translating gives CASSPLTEYNEQFF.

V is TRBV10-3 and J is TRBJ2-5; 10 bases match TRBD2. The J call may be incorrect, as the DNA end agrees better with TRBJ2-7. In germline, CDR1 is ENHRY, CDR2 SYGVKD. This CDR3 contains 17 residues. The CDR3, as DNA: TGTGCCATCAAGTCGGGCTTGGTTAGCGGGAGGACGTACGAGCAGTACTTC. The encoded protein is CAIKSGLVSGRTYEQYF.

This rearrangement joins TRBV13 to TRBJ2-2; no reliable D call. CDR1 is PRHDT and CDR2 is FYEKMQ in the germline V gene (reference sequence). Trimming took 5 bases from V and 7 from J, leaving 8 bases between them. The CDR3 spans 12 residues. CDR3 amino acids: CASSRPGGELFF. CDR3 in DNA: TGTGCCAGCAGCCGGCCTGGCGGGGAGCTGTTTTTT.

The rearrangement links TRBV30 to TRBJ2-3; 8 bases match TRBD1. This CDR3 spans 13 amino acids. J lost 5 bases, V lost 4 bases, and 5 bases had no gene match. Germline lookup yields CDR1 GTSNPN and CDR2 SVGIG (reference sequence). CDR3 protein: CAWKGRGRDTQYF. CDR3 in DNA: TGTGCCTGGAAAGGCAGGGGGCGAGATACGCAGTATTTT.

The rearrangement uses TRBV15 and TRBJ2-4, with TRBD1 identical over 8 bases. Germline values: CDR1 LNHNV, CDR2 YYDKDF (reference sequence). With 0 bases clipped from V and 3 bases from J, the junction kept 10 bases outside the gene matches. This CDR3 contains 18 residues. The CDR3 loop is CATSREIGAGGIKNIQYF. As DNA, the CDR3 is TGTGCCACCAGCAGAGAAATCGGTGCAGGGGGCATCAAAAACATTCAGTACTTC. Variable domain in full (rest from reference TRBV15 and TRBJ2-4): DAMVIQNPRYQVTQFGKPVTLSCSQTLNHNVMYWYQQKSSQAPKLLFHYYDKDFNNEADTPDNFQSRRPNTSFCFLDIRSPGLGDTAMYLCATSREIGAGGIKNIQYFGAGTRLSVL.

This clone was observed many times. This sequence joins TRBV7-6 and TRBJ1-3; D is possibly TRBD1 (5 bases). The CDR3 has 14 amino acids. Germline values: CDR1 SGHVS, CDR2 FNYEAQ. V was cut by 6 bases and J by 8 bases, with 17 bases left in between. In nucleotides, the CDR3 is TGTGCCAGCAGTTCGGCGGGGCCCGCCGACACCATATATTTT. Protein sequence: CASSSAGPADTIYF.

The sample holds a few counts of this clone. The chain carries TRBV29-1 and TRBJ1-2; a possible D gene is TRBD1 (6 bases). The CDR3 is 15 residues long. Trimming took 3 bases from V and 3 from J, leaving 17 bases between them. Germline V lookup: CDR1 SQVTM, CDR2 ANQGSEA. The CDR3 DNA follows: TGCAGCGTTGAGGAAATTGTGGGGGGCGACTATGGCTACACCTTC. Its protein is CSVEEIVGGDYGYTF.

In DNA, the CDR3 is TGTGCCTTCTCCCGGGTGGGGAGGGCGAACACCGGGGAGCTGTTTTTT. Its translation is CAFSRVGRANTGELFF. The chain joins TRBV19 to TRBJ2-2; 7 bases map to TRBD2. The length of the CDR3 is 16 residues. The trim removed 11 bases at V and 0 bases at J, leaving 12 bases unmatched. Germline loops: CDR1 LNHDA, CDR2 SQIVND (reference sequence). Looking up the rest from reference TRBV19 and TRBJ2-2 gives the full variable domain: DGGITQSPKYLFRKEGQNVTLSCEQNLNHDAMYWYRQDPGQGLRLIYYSQIVNDFQKGDIAEGYSVSREKKESFPLTVTSAQKNPTAFYLCAFSRVGRANTGELFFGEGSRLTVL.

This clone occurred once. The V and J genes are TRBV28 and TRBJ2-2; D possibly corresponds to TRBD2 (6 bases). V was trimmed by 2 bases and J by 4 bases, leaving 14 bases between them. Germline CDR1 and CDR2: MDHEN and SYDVKM. The CDR3 consists of 16 residues. CDR3 residues: CASSLQTTRGTGELFF. The CDR3 DNA reads as TGTGCCAGCAGTTTACAAACGACTAGGGGCACCGGGGAGCTGTTTTTT.